A selection of T cell receptor beta chains follows, all from one sample in a study of shared clonotypes between healthy human individuals. Sequencing was performed with immunoSEQ multiplex PCR; in TCRdb, only in-frame clones are kept and a portion is missing. The sample consists of hundreds of thousands of clones, roughly three quarters of them appearing once. Sequencing was done on a sample of PBMCs. The receptors were sampled from a woman aged 40 to 49 in good health. Some clones in this sample may be carry-over from other donors' samples. Each CDR3 is given with its conserved first and last residue. The D gene is left open where the match is weak. Some rows mark clone size as missing; the rest say once, few, many or name a class of expanded clone.

>-|TRBV7-9|TRBJ2-1|-
CASSLRRWISGYNEQFF
TGTGCCAGCAGCCTACGTCGTTGGATTAGCGGCTACAATGAGCAGTTCTTC
>-|TRBV19|TRBJ2-1|-
CASSIGVDTYNEQFF
TGTGCCAGTAGTATAGGAGTTGACACCTACAATGAGCAGTTCTTC
>TRBD1|TRBV11-1|TRBJ2-2|-
CASSTRGDRATGELFF
TGTGCCAGCAGCACAAGGGGGGACAGGGCCACCGGGGAGCTGTTTTTT
>-|TRBV2|TRBJ2-3|-
CASRWETDTQYF
TGTGCCAGCAGGTGGGAAACAGATACGCAGTATTTT
>-|TRBV27|TRBJ2-7|-
CASSPNRGLGEQYF
TGTGCCAGCAGTCCGAACAGGGGACTGGGCGAGCAGTACTTC
>-|TRBV7-8|TRBJ1-2|-
CASSLSSAIYGYTF
TGTGCCAGCAGCTTATCTTCCGCAATCTATGGCTACACCTTC
>-|TRBV28|TRBJ1-5|-
CASSYIQGLGNQPQHF
TGTGCCAGCAGTTATATCCAGGGGCTCGGCAATCAGCCCCAGCATTTT
>-|TRBV30|TRBJ1-6|-
CAWSVRPGGNNSPLHF
TGTGCCTGGAGTGTGAGGCCCGGCGGGAATAATTCACCCCTCCACTTT
>TRBD2|TRBV19|TRBJ2-5|-
CASSRGSGSIETQYF
TGTGCCAGTAGTAGGGGTAGCGGGAGTATTGAGACCCAGTACTTC
>-|TRBV29-1|TRBJ2-3|-
CSVVAARHTQYF
TGCAGCGTTGTCGCAGCAAGGCATACGCAGTATTTT
>TRBD1|TRBV11-2|TRBJ1-2|-
CASSNRGRGVYGYTF
TGTGCCAGCAGCAACAGGGGTCGGGGTGTTTATGGCTACACCTTC
>-|TRBV7-3|TRBJ1-4|-
CASSRQVNEKLFF
TGTGCCAGCAGCAGACAGGTCAATGAAAAACTGTTTTTT
>-|TRBV11-2|TRBJ1-3|-
CASSLSRVSGNTIYF
TGTGCCAGCAGCTTGTCGCGAGTTAGTGGAAACACCATATATTTT
>TRBD1|TRBV27|TRBJ1-3|-
CASSLTGTGVISGNTIYF
TGTGCCAGCAGTCTCACCGGGACAGGGGTCATCTCTGGAAACACCATATATTTT
>-|TRBV5-1|TRBJ2-7|-
CASSGGQTEQYF
TGCGCCAGCAGCGGAGGACAAACCGAGCAGTACTTC
>-|TRBV9|TRBJ1-5|few
CASSPLRLGNQPQHF
TGTGCCAGCAGCCCACTCCGGTTGGGCAATCAGCCCCAGCATTTT
>-|TRBV6-1|TRBJ1-2|-
CASSERGLGYTF
TGTGCCAGCAGTGAAAGGGGACTTGGCTACACCTTC
>-|TRBV6-1|TRBJ1-3|few
CASGWDGSSGNTIYF
TGTGCCAGCGGCTGGGACGGCAGCTCTGGAAACACCATATATTTT
>-|TRBV18|TRBJ1-2|-
CASSYSTRTILGHGYTF
TGTGCCAGCTCATACTCCACGAGAACAATCCTTGGGCATGGCTACACCTTC
>-|TRBV2|TRBJ2-2|-
CASSDRGARGTGELFF
TGTGCCAGCAGCGACCGGGGCGCCCGAGGCACCGGGGAGCTGTTTTTT
>TRBD1|TRBV7-9|TRBJ1-4|-
CASSSQGAGEKLFF
TGTGCCAGCAGCTCACAGGGGGCGGGTGAAAAACTGTTTTTT
>-|TRBV10-3|TRBJ1-3|-
CAISGDGSLTGNTIYF
TGTGCCATCAGTGGGGACGGATCTCTGACTGGAAACACCATATATTTT
>-|TRBV28|TRBJ1-2|-
CASSLGQGNYGYTF
TGTGCCAGCAGTTTAGGCCAGGGTAACTATGGCTACACCTTC
>-|TRBV30|TRBJ2-7|-
CAWSGGRMSEQYF
TGTGCCTGGAGTGGGGGGCGCATGTCCGAGCAGTACTTC
>TRBD1|TRBV6-5|TRBJ2-7|many
CASSYSGQGSYEQYF
TGTGCCAGCAGTTACTCCGGACAGGGTTCCTACGAGCAGTACTTC
>-|TRBV4-2|TRBJ2-1|-
CASSQDLGYEQFF
TGTGCCAGCAGCCAAGATCTTGGGTATGAGCAGTTCTTC
>TRBD2|TRBV6-5|TRBJ2-7|many
CASSSLAGGQDEQYF
TGTGCCAGCAGTTCCCTAGCGGGAGGGCAGGACGAGCAGTACTTC
>-|TRBV9|TRBJ2-5|-
CASSVGQGTIETQYF
TGTGCCAGCAGCGTAGGGCAGGGAACAATTGAGACCCAGTACTTC
>-|TRBV9|TRBJ2-1|-
CASSVGQGSYNEQFF
TGTGCCAGCAGCGTAGGGCAGGGCTCCTACAATGAGCAGTTCTTC
>TRBD2|TRBV28|TRBJ2-1|once
CASSLGLAVEQFF
TGTGCCAGCAGTTTGGGACTAGCGGTGGAGCAGTTCTTC
>-|TRBV2|TRBJ1-4|-
CASSVLGISNEKLFF
TGTGCCAGCAGTGTTTTGGGCATATCTAATGAAAAACTGTTTTTT
>TRBD2|TRBV7-2|TRBJ2-2|-
CASSFLLAGVMTGELFF
TGTGCCAGCAGCTTTCTGCTAGCGGGAGTAATGACCGGGGAGCTGTTTTTT
>-|TRBV7-9|TRBJ2-7|few
CASSLYYEQYF
TGTGCCAGCAGCTTGTACTACGAGCAGTACTTC
>-|TRBV19|TRBJ2-5|-
CASSIVATGQETQYF
TGTGCCAGTAGTATAGTCGCGACAGGACAAGAGACCCAGTACTTC
>-|TRBV29-1|TRBJ2-5|-
CSAPRTEGWETQYF
TGCAGCGCCCCTAGAACAGAAGGTTGGGAGACCCAGTACTTC
>TRBD1|TRBV6-4|TRBJ2-1|-
CASSETGELNEQFF
TGTGCCAGCAGTGAAACAGGGGAGCTCAATGAGCAGTTCTTC
>-|TRBV5-1|TRBJ2-1|once
CASSLEATLNNEQFF
TGCGCCAGCAGCTTGGAGGCTACTCTGAACAATGAGCAGTTCTTC
>-|TRBV7-9|TRBJ1-5|-
CASSLEGTTQPQHF
TGTGCCAGCAGCTTAGAGGGGACGACTCAGCCCCAGCATTTT
>TRBD1|TRBV7-9|TRBJ2-5|-
CASSRDREETQYF
TGTGCCAGCAGCCGGGACAGAGAAGAGACCCAGTACTTC
>-|TRBV18|TRBJ2-5|-
CASSPEPVQETQYF
TGTGCCAGCTCACCAGAGCCAGTGCAAGAGACCCAGTACTTC